This entry features one TCR beta chain sequence. This clone was seen once. What antigen it recognizes has not been identified. No qualities accompany the bases; no much larger clone lies one base away. TCRbeta CDR3 regions were amplified from genomic DNA by means of the immunoSEQ Assay, a bias-controlled multiplex PCR. Per the authors' processing: The number of nucleated cells in each sample was estimated by amplification of reference gene primers within the assay. To quantify the absolute abundance of each unique TCRbeta CDR3 rearrangement, sequence reads were collapsed and filtered. Productive Simpson clonality was computed per sample as the square root of Simpson's diversity index over productive rearrangements. What TCRdb holds here is the immuneACCESS table cut down to in-frame rearrangements. Part of the clones is not present; checked against another copy, under half of the missing clones reflect an unresolved V gene, and the others are unexplained. V and J calls plus clone size are reproduced from that table; the DNA served to infer D and trimming. The table for this sample lists about 32,000 clones; approximately 85% of them were counted only once. 44% of the sample goes to the ten largest clones.

Trimming takes 5 bases off V and 9 bases off J; junction bases not matched to a gene: 17. Taken from cysteine to phenylalanine, the CDR3 has 17 residues. Only the CDR3 region is kept as DNA, spanning 51 bases read in frame from base 1. CDR1 SEHNR and CDR2 FQNEAQ are derived from the germline V gene (reference sequence). The record originates from a study of blood T cell repertoires in COVID-19 (TCRdb year 2020). About the study as a whole: Samples covering the acute and convalescent phases of COVID-19 were provided by collaborators in the United States, Italy and Spain. Samples were obtained from the ongoing ImmuneRACE study (first 160 participants) and from approximately 1,200 subjects provided by 6 global collaborators. HLA class I and class II types, where available, came from metadata supplied by the sample provider rather than from assay-based typing. The material from the prospective study consisted of cDNA or gDNA derived from T cells, B-cell-depleted T cells, or PBMCs. A freely available public database, intended as a resource for researchers studying the immune response to SARS-CoV-2, is where the repertoires were released. Deeply sampled blood TCRbeta repertoires from subjects exposed to, actively infected with, or recovered from COVID-19 were included in the dataset. The sample metadata nearly always contained a de-identified subject ID, COVID-19 status, age in years and sex. General conclusions and limits of the study: How much clinical and demographic metadata was included differed by source and by participant, and the metadata was provided uncurated.

Collaborating institutions collected whole blood in K2EDTA tubes following their own protocols. For TCRbeta analysis, collaborators shipped samples in one of three forms: frozen whole blood, isolated PBMCs, or DNA extracted from either of those sample types. This clonotype originated in a man aged 55 to 70 with active or convalescent COVID-19. Sequencing was carried out using peripheral blood. This chain is built from TRBV7-9 and TRBJ2-1; the junction holds 9 bases that match TRBD2. The DNA reads as follows: TGTGCCAGCAGCCAATACCCCGGGACTAGCCCGTTTGTTGAGCAGTTCTTC. This yields the protein CASSQYPGTSPFVEQFF. With the portions outside the CDR3 filled from the reference TRBV7-9 and TRBJ2-1 genes, the complete variable region becomes DTGVSQNPRHKITKRGQNVTFRCDPISEHNRLYWYRQTLGQGPEFLTYFQNEAQLEKSRLLSDRFSAERPKGSFSTLEIQRTEQGDSAMYLCASSQYPGTSPFVEQFFGPGTRLTVL.